The 7 T cell receptor beta chains given below trace back to one sample, sequenced in a study of CD8 T cells in ankylosing spondylitis. TCRdb re-derived calls from the 5' RACE reads in MiXCR, one entry per CDR3 protein. The sample holds 250,000 to 300,000 distinct CDR3 sequences; around 19% are singletons and the top ten take about 8.2%. Sequenced sample: blood, either unsorted or a sorted T cell fraction (not recorded which). These receptors were obtained from a male donor with ankylosing spondylitis or in good health (not recorded which).

In this sample, this clonotype turned up a few times. The V gene is TRBV30, the J gene TRBJ1-4, with TRBD1 identical over 7 bases. The junction had 6 bases not matched to a gene; V was cut back by 2 bases and J by 3 bases. The CDR3 sequence is 15 residues long. Germline V gene data show CDR1 as GTSNPN and CDR2 as SVGIG (reference sequence). CDR3 amino acids: CAWSSRQGANEKLFF. CDR3 DNA sequence: TGTGCCTGGAGTTCGAGACAGGGAGCTAATGAAAAACTGTTTTTT.

The sample holds many counts of this clonotype. The rearrangement links TRBV5-1 to TRBJ2-3, with 11 bases identical to TRBD2. Germline-derived CDR1 and CDR2 are SGHRS and YFSETQ. The CDR3 covers 16 residues. The ends lost 3 bases at V and 3 bases at J; junction bases unmatched: 6. The chain's CDR3 is CASSYSGTSGTDTQYF. CDR3 coding DNA: TGCGCCAGCAGCTACTCCGGGACTAGCGGAACAGATACGCAGTATTTT.

The sample holds a few counts of this clonotype. The chain couples TRBV28 to TRBJ1-3; no clear D. Looked up from germline, CDR1 is MDHEN and CDR2 is SYDVKM. The V end was cut by 8 bases, the J end by 0 bases, with 11 bases between. The CDR3 is 14 amino acids. The CDR3 region is CASLRASSGNTIYF. CDR3 sequence (DNA): TGTGCCAGCCTTAGGGCCTCCTCTGGAAACACCATATATTTT.

A few counts support this clonotype. V gene TRBV21-1 combines with J gene TRBJ2-7. TRBV21-1 represents a pseudogene. CDR3 length: 12 residues. The CDR3 coding sequence is TGTGCCAGCAGATGCTACAGTTACGAGCAGTACGTC. Translating it yields CASRCYSYEQYV.

This clonotype was found a few times. This chain joins TRBV5-5 and TRBJ1-4; no firm D call. CDR3 size: 15 residues. Per germline, CDR1 SGHKS and CDR2 YYEKEE (reference sequence). Trimming removed 5 bases at V and 2 bases at J, with 13 bases between. The CDR3 reads CASRSGRGTNEKLFF. CDR3 nucleotides: TGTGCCAGCAGATCGGGTCGCGGTACTAATGAAAAACTGTTTTTT.

This clonotype was recorded at least ten times. This sequence joins TRBV6-1 and TRBJ2-3, with 8 bases lining up with TRBD1. Germline V gene data show CDR1 as MNHNS and CDR2 as SASEGT. The CDR3 loop spans 14 amino acids. Unmatched junction bases numbered 8, after V lost 5 bases and J lost 7 bases. This chain's CDR3 is CASSPGQGVNTQYF. In nucleotides, the CDR3 is TGTGCCAGCAGTCCTGGACAGGGTGTTAATACGCAGTATTTT.

Turning to this clonotype: One end of the junction varies from germline; a read error may be responsible. This chain joins TRBV10-3 and TRBJ1-2, with D possibly TRBD1 on 5 matching bases. Germline V gene sequence: CDR1 ENHRY, CDR2 SYGVKD. The CDR3 sequence is 15 residues long. CDR3 in DNA: TGTGCCATCAGTGACATCAGGGCTTCTAACTGTGGCTACACCTTC. This sequence encodes CAISDIRASNCGYTF.